This T cell receptor beta chain was sequenced for a study of cytomegalovirus exposure and HLA in healthy donors. Germline V gene sequence: CDR1 LNHNV, CDR2 YYDKDF (reference sequence). This CDR3 is built from 15 residues. Primers included in the PCR were 60 Vbeta and 13 Jbeta primers. Only in-frame clones appear in the TCRdb table, and some are missing; sequencing was by immunoSEQ multiplex PCR. The sample consists of some 130,000 clones, around 77% of them appearing once. As regards this clone: Mismatch with germline at one junction end may stem from a read error.

Sequenced: PBMCs. The receptor was derived from a male donor in good health and CMV-seropositive. This chain uses TRBV15 with TRBJ2-6; D is perhaps TRBD1 (5 bases). The chain's CDR3 is CATSRGNPGANGLTF. In DNA, the CDR3 is TGTGCCACCAGCAGAGGAAACCCTGGGGCCAACGGCCTGACTTTC.